The 19 T cell receptor beta chains listed next were all sequenced from one sample in a study of blood T cells in healthy people across ages. Next came a second PCR, run for roughly 6 to 11 cycles, which used a sample-barcoded 5' primer along with a J-beta primer mix. TCRdb reanalysed the 5' RACE reads using MiXCR and keeps one entry per CDR3 protein. There are about 720,000 distinct CDR3 sequences in the sample; 22% occur only once, and 22% lies in the top ten. Material for sequencing was blood. These receptor sequences come from a man in his 70s in good health.

V and J are TRBV5-6 and TRBJ2-5; possible D gene TRBD2, 5 bases. Near its end, the DNA agrees better with TRBJ2-7, so the J call may be wrong. CDR3 length equals 13 residues. Germline V CDR1 and CDR2: SGHDT, YYEEEE. The CDR3 DNA follows: TGTGCCAGCAGCTTGGTGAGAGGGAACGAGCAGTACTTC. This gives the protein CASSLVRGNEQYF.

This chain links TRBV20-1 with TRBJ2-1, with TRBD2 identical over 8 bases. The CDR3 extends over 14 amino acids. From germline, CDR1 is DFQATT and CDR2 SNEGSKA (reference sequence). V dropped 2 bases and J dropped 3; count of bases not matched to a gene: 3. DNA of the CDR3: TGCAGTGCTAGAACGGGACTAGGCTACAATGAGCAGTTCTTC. It yields the protein CSARTGLGYNEQFF.

V usage is TRBV20-1 and J usage is TRBJ1-6; 7 bases align to TRBD1. CDR3 length: 12 residues. The V gene's germline CDR1 is DFQATT and CDR2 SNEGSKA (reference sequence). Germline trimming cut 2 bases from V and 10 bases from J; bases unmatched to any gene: 2. CDR3 sequence reads: CSARSGGSPLHF. CDR3 bases: TGCAGTGCTAGATCAGGGGGATCACCCCTCCACTTT.

The chain joins TRBV5-1 to TRBJ2-1; perhaps D is TRBD1 or TRBD2 (5 bases each). The CDR3 spans 13 residues. V shed 7 bases and J shed 4 bases, with 12 bases lying between them. The germline CDR1 and CDR2 sequences are SGHRS and YFSETQ. The CDR3, as DNA: TGCGCCAGCGCCCCGGGGCCTTACAATGAGCAGTTCTTC. Its protein is CASAPGPYNEQFF.

This clonotype was detected a few times. The CDR3 nucleotides are TGCAGTGCTAGAGATCTGAGGGGGTCTCCGGGGGCCAACGTCCTGACTTTC. Translation: CSARDLRGSPGANVLTF. This rearrangement joins TRBV20-1 to TRBJ2-6; perhaps TRBD1 as D (6 bases). In germline, CDR1 is DFQATT, CDR2 SNEGSKA (reference sequence). The CDR3 contains 17 residues. Trimming removed 0 bases at V and 4 bases at J, with 16 bases between.

The chain couples TRBV12-3 or TRBV12-4 to TRBJ1-5; D remains unclear. V gave up 3 bases and J gave up 0 bases, with 9 bases separating them. CDR3 length equals 15 residues. The CDR3 region has the DNA TGTGCCAGCAGTTTCATCCGGGGTAGCAATCAGCCCCAGCATTTT. It translates to CASSFIRGSNQPQHF.

This chain uses TRBV6-5 with TRBJ2-2, with 7 bases matching TRBD1. V gave up 6 bases and J gave up 4 bases; unmatched junction bases: 5. The V gene's germline CDR1 is MNHEY and CDR2 SVGAGI. CDR3 length: 14 amino acids. The CDR3 reads CASRRQGATGELFF. The CDR3 nucleotides are TGTGCCAGCAGAAGACAGGGAGCCACCGGGGAGCTGTTTTTT.

This clonotype has a handful of counts. CDR3: CASSYTRNGELFF. The DNA of the CDR3 is TGTGCCAGCAGCTACACACGGAACGGGGAGCTGTTTTTT. The chain has TRBV14 and TRBJ2-2; D unclear. The V end lost 5 bases, the J end lost 7 bases, and 11 bases lay between the germline ends. In germline, CDR1 is SGHDN, CDR2 FVKESK. The CDR3 runs to 13 residues.

This clonotype has just a few counts. This rearrangement joins TRBV20-1 to TRBJ2-3; D could derive from TRBD1 or TRBD2 (6 bases each). CDR1 DFQATT and CDR2 SNEGSKA come from the germline V gene (reference sequence). The CDR3 runs 16 residues. V dropped 0 bases and J dropped 6 bases, with 19 bases sitting between them. The CDR3 reads CSARDPRDMSSDTQYF. DNA of the CDR3: TGCAGTGCTAGAGACCCGCGGGACATGAGCTCCGATACGCAGTATTTT.

The chain joins TRBV20-1 to TRBJ2-6; D is unresolved. Per the germline V gene, CDR1 is DFQATT and CDR2 is SNEGSKA (reference sequence). V was clipped by 0 bases and J by 0 bases, with 0 bases between them. The CDR3 runs 13 residues. The CDR3 protein is CSARDSGANVLTF. The CDR3 nucleotides are TGCAGTGCTAGAGACTCTGGGGCCAACGTCCTGACTTTC.

The rearrangement joins TRBV7-2 to TRBJ2-4; D ambiguous. CDR1 is SGHTA, CDR2 FQGNSA, per germline. The CDR3 contains 15 residues. V gave up 4 bases and J gave up 0 bases, with 10 bases separating them. The CDR3 sequence is CASSSRSVAKNIQYF. In nucleotides, the CDR3 is TGTGCCAGCAGCTCTAGGAGTGTAGCCAAAAACATTCAGTACTTC. The full variable domain, in which reference TRBV7-2 and TRBJ2-4 provide the parts outside the CDR3, is GAGVSQSPSNKVTEKGKDVELRCDPISGHTALYWYRQSLGQGLEFLIYFQGNSAPDKSGLPSDRFSAERTGGSVSTLTIQRTQQEDSAVYLCASSSRSVAKNIQYFGAGTRLSVL.

This clonotype showed up many times. The gene calls are TRBV12-3 or TRBV12-4 and TRBJ2-3, with 15 bases aligning to TRBD2. The CDR3 has 18 amino acids. V gave up 4 bases and J gave up 4 bases; unmatched junction bases: 9. The CDR3 DNA sequence: TGTGCCAGCAGTTATTACAGTGGACTAGCGGGAGGGGCAGATACGCAGTATTTT. Encoded protein: CASSYYSGLAGGADTQYF.

This chain joins TRBV10-3 and TRBJ2-3; TRBD2 aligns across 12 bases. Germline V gene sequence: CDR1 ENHRY, CDR2 SYGVKD. The CDR3 extends over 15 amino acids. Trimming at V came to 11 bases and at J to 2 bases, leaving 8 bases not matched to a gene. CDR3 sequence reads: CAVKTSGGITDTQYF. In DNA form, the CDR3 reads TGTGCCGTGAAGACTAGCGGGGGAATCACAGATACGCAGTATTTT.

This clonotype was picked up a small number of times. The genes are TRBV5-5 and TRBJ2-4; TRBD1 aligns across 7 bases. The CDR3 has 14 residues. Unmatched junction bases numbered 5, after V lost 2 bases and J lost 6 bases. The germline V gene has CDR1 SGHKS and CDR2 YYEKEE (reference sequence). CDR3: CASSLPGQSNIQYF. The CDR3, as DNA: TGTGCCAGCAGCTTACCGGGACAGTCAAACATTCAGTACTTC.

This clonotype was seen a handful of times. The chain uses TRBV29-1 and TRBJ1-1; tentatively, D is TRBD1 (5 bases). V was pared by 4 bases and J by 3 bases, with 12 bases between. CDR3 length: 13 residues. In germline, CDR1 is SQVTM, CDR2 ANQGSEA. The CDR3 DNA follows: TGCAGCGTTGTGGGCAGGGAAGACACTGAAGCTTTCTTT. It encodes CSVVGREDTEAFF.

The chain couples TRBV7-2 to TRBJ1-1; unclear D gene. CDR1 is SGHTA, CDR2 FQGNSA, per germline. The V end was cut by 5 bases, the J end by 3 bases, with 13 bases between. CDR3 size: 14 residues. This CDR3 is CASSQAPRDTEAFF. In DNA form, the CDR3 reads TGTGCCAGCAGCCAAGCACCCAGAGACACTGAAGCTTTCTTT. Filled out from reference TRBV7-2 and TRBJ1-1, the complete variable domain reads GAGVSQSPSNKVTEKGKDVELRCDPISGHTALYWYRQSLGQGLEFLIYFQGNSAPDKSGLPSDRFSAERTGGSVSTLTIQRTQQEDSAVYLCASSQAPRDTEAFFGQGTRLTVV.

This clonotype appeared many times. The J gene is TRBJ1-2, the V gene TRBV29-1; D uncertain. The CDR3 runs to 11 residues. Germline values: CDR1 SQVTM, CDR2 ANQGSEA. V shed 4 bases and J shed 6 bases, with 9 bases lying between them. The CDR3 DNA reads TGCAGCGTTGTAGCGGGCAATGGCTACACCTTC. This sequence encodes CSVVAGNGYTF. Complete variable domain (other parts from reference TRBV29-1 and TRBJ1-2): SAVISQKPSRDICQRGTSLTIQCQVDSQVTMMFWYRQQPGQSLTLIATANQGSEATYESGFVIDKFPISRPNLTFSTLTVSNMSPEDSSIYLCSVVAGNGYTFGSGTRLTVV.

The table lists this clonotype with a few counts. V and J are TRBV12-3 or TRBV12-4 and TRBJ1-3; D gene unclear. This CDR3 contains 12 residues. V was shortened by 10 bases and J by 5 bases, with 12 bases between the two germline ends. In DNA form, the CDR3 reads TGTGCCACCCGACACCTCCGAAACACCATATATTTT. Amino acid sequence: CATRHLRNTIYF.

The chain has TRBV9 and TRBJ2-5, with D perhaps being TRBD1 or TRBD2 (5 bases each). Germline values: CDR1 SGDLS, CDR2 YYNGEE. V lost 3 bases and J 1 base, leaving 7 bases between the germline ends. This CDR3 spans 13 amino acids. The CDR3 spells CASSAGPQETQYF. The CDR3 DNA follows: TGTGCCAGCAGCGCGGGACCCCAAGAGACCCAGTACTTC.